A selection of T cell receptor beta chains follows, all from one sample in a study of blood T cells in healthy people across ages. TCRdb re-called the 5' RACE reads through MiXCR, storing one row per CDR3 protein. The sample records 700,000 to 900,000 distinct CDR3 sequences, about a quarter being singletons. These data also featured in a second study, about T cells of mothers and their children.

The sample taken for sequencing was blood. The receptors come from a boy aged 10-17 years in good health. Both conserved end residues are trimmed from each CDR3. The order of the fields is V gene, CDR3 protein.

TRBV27	ASSLIVGQGAQEQF
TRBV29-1	SVPKVVEQF
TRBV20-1	SASTRGRRTEAF
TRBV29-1	SVVEGFYEQY
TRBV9	ASSVDGTGGFEKLF
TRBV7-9	ASSFISREQY
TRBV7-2	ASSWRGGEGLGLF
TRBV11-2	ASSEGTEQF
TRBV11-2	ASSLDEWESANTGELF
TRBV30	AWNPQGEGVAF
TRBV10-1	ASVRDRGRVEYNNQPQH
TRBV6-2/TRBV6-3	ASGYSGTEGTQY
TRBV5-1	ASSLETGTLYGYT
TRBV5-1	ASSLRTGGKDTQY
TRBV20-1	SARGDGGYSNQPQH
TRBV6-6	ASSYTSGPYQETQY
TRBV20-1	SASTPGLASHEQY
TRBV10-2	ASSEPDSNAF
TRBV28	ASLRDRYYNEQF
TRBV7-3	ASSLNPREADWETQY
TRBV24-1	ATSDLRTSYNEQF
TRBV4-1	ASSLEEGNTEAF
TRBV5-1	ASSLIAGDRDEQF
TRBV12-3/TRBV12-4	ASSFRTSGSNEQF
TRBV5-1	ASSLNRVGYEQY
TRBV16	ASSQRPQETQY
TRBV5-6	ASSLRILRAQSTYEQY
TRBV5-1	ASSLGVAGEETQY
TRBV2	ASSDLSRTGHIQY